Reported below is one T cell receptor (beta chain). Its antigen is still unknown. RNA amounts of about 0.5 to 1 ug underwent reverse transcription with random hexamers. TCRdb re-analysed the immunoSEQ multiplex PCR reads in MiXCR, keeping a single row per CDR3 protein. The table records approximately 90,000 distinct CDR3 sequences, around 93% of them present only once. This specimen belongs to a study of CD8 T cells in Susac syndrome. The CDR3 sequence is 11 residues long. In germline, CDR1 is SQVTM, CDR2 ANQGSEA. V shed 4 bases and J shed 5 bases, with 8 bases lying between them. Points from the study as a whole: The study conceded that relatively few individuals underwent its TCR sequencing and HLA analysis.

The study sequenced TCR beta in blood CD8+ and CD4+ T cells. Negative isolation was used for CD8+ and CD4+ T cells and FACS enrichment for TEMRA cells. This sequence originates from a human donor in good health. The sequenced sample was CD8+ T cells from PBMCs. The chain carries TRBV29-1 and TRBJ1-1, with D maybe TRBD1 (6 bases). CDR3 loop: CSVVGGTEAFF. In nucleotides, the CDR3 is TGCAGCGTTGTAGGGGGGACTGAAGCTTTCTTT.